This entry lists 10 T cell receptor beta chains sequenced from one sample in a study of T-cell memory formation after mild COVID-19 (dated by TCRdb to about 2021). Receptor libraries were prepared by 5' RACE. This sample was sequenced with an Illumina NovaSeq 6000. TCRdb passed the public sequencing reads through fastp at Q25 and MiXCR, retaining productive beta sequences. When rows share a CDR3 protein, they turn into one entry using the most common DNA and genes. The sample table lists approximately 340,000 distinct CDR3 sequences, more than 15% of them with a count of one. The ten biggest clones cover about 22% of the sample. Sample: PBMCs or a T cell subset sorted from them (not recorded which). The receptors here all came from a man aged 18 to 30 who had mild COVID-19 (a few samples of this study predate the infection). The sample titles of this study are shuffled in the database, so cell type and time point are left out; the donor was told from shared clones.

The sample holds a few counts of this clonotype. J is TRBJ1-5 and V is TRBV20-1, with TRBD1 matching 8 bases. The CDR3 extends over 15 amino acids. J lost 4 bases, V lost 2 bases, and 7 bases had no gene match. In germline, CDR1 is DFQATT, CDR2 SNEGSKA (reference sequence). The CDR3 DNA reads as TGCAGTGCTAGATCGGCGCAGGGGGCAAATCAGCCCCAGCATTTT. This sequence encodes CSARSAQGANQPQHF.

The chain employs TRBV19 and TRBJ2-1; the D is unclear. The CDR3 has 13 residues. Per germline, CDR1 LNHDA and CDR2 SQIVND (reference sequence). V was shortened by 8 bases and J by 9 bases, with 17 bases between the two germline ends. The CDR3 here is CASGAARLVEQFF. CDR3 DNA: TGTGCCAGTGGAGCCGCCAGGTTGGTTGAGCAGTTCTTC. The full variable domain, rest sourced from reference TRBV19 and TRBJ2-1, is DGGITQSPKYLFRKEGQNVTLSCEQNLNHDAMYWYRQDPGQGLRLIYYSQIVNDFQKGDIAEGYSVSREKKESFPLTVTSAQKNPTAFYLCASGAARLVEQFFGPGTRLTVL.

This clonotype occurred a few times. This chain links TRBV7-9 with TRBJ2-7; D is ambiguous. CDR3 length equals 14 residues. Germline V gene sequence: CDR1 SEHNR, CDR2 FQNEAQ (reference sequence). The V end was cut by 3 bases, the J end by 0 bases, with 9 bases between. The DNA of the CDR3 is TGTGCCAGCAGCTTCAGCAAAAGCTCCTACGAGCAGTACTTC. Protein: CASSFSKSSYEQYF. Using reference TRBV7-9 and TRBJ2-7 for the parts outside the CDR3, the full variable domain is DTGVSQNPRHKITKRGQNVTFRCDPISEHNRLYWYRQTLGQGPEFLTYFQNEAQLEKSRLLSDRFSAERPKGSFSTLEIQRTEQGDSAMYLCASSFSKSSYEQYFGPGTRLTVT.

The J gene is TRBJ2-3, the V gene TRBV2, with TRBD1 as a possible D gene (5 bases). CDR1 and CDR2 from the germline V gene are SNHLY and FYNNEI. Trimming removed 2 bases at V and 6 bases at J, with 18 bases between. CDR3 length equals 16 residues. CDR3 bases: TGTGCCAGCAGTGAAACCCAAGGGGCCCGTCTGGATACGCAGTATTTT. Protein sequence: CASSETQGARLDTQYF.

This clonotype was detected a few times. V gene TRBV14 combines with J gene TRBJ2-7, with TRBD1 as a possible D gene (6 bases). Trimming took 4 bases from V and 6 from J, leaving 19 bases between them. CDR3 length: 15 residues. CDR1 is SGHDN and CDR2 is FVKESK in the germline V gene. The CDR3 protein is CASSPWGQGIIEQYF. The CDR3 coding sequence is TGTGCCAGCAGCCCATGGGGGCAGGGAATCATCGAGCAGTACTTC.

The CDR3 loop reads CASSLTDGNEKLFF. Here the CDR3 DNA reads TGCGCCAGCAGCTTGACGGATGGGAATGAAAAACTGTTTTTT. J is TRBJ1-4 and V is TRBV5-1, with D unclear. Germline CDR1 and CDR2: SGHRS and YFSETQ. The length of the CDR3 is 14 residues. Trimming took 1 base from V and 5 from J, leaving 9 bases between them.

This chain uses TRBV6-5 with TRBJ2-5; 9 bases match TRBD1. Germline-derived CDR1 and CDR2 are MNHEY and SVGAGI. There are 16 residues in the CDR3. V shed 0 bases and J 7 bases; nucleotides not matched to a gene: 9. The CDR3 sequence is CASSYSIGTGSGTQYF. For the CDR3, the DNA is TGTGCCAGCAGTTACTCGATTGGGACAGGGTCCGGGACCCAGTACTTC.

This clonotype was seen a handful of times. This chain links TRBV7-9 with TRBJ1-6; D unclear. The germline CDR1 and CDR2 sequences are SEHNR and FQNEAQ (reference sequence). The CDR3 totals 15 residues. The V and J ends lost 1 base and 9 bases respectively, with 13 bases between them. The CDR3 coding sequence is TGTGCCAGCAGCTTAGTCGCACTCACCCCTTCACCCCTCCACTTT. Amino acid sequence: CASSLVALTPSPLHF.

This clonotype was counted many times. The J gene is TRBJ1-5, the V gene TRBV7-8; possible D gene TRBD1, 6 bases. The V and J ends lost 5 bases and 5 bases respectively, with 16 bases between them. CDR1 is SGHVS and CDR2 is FQNEAQ in the germline V gene. This CDR3 contains 15 residues. CDR3 coding DNA: TGTGCCAGCAGCCGGGGCAGGGGAACGGATCAGCCCCAGCATTTT. Translating gives CASSRGRGTDQPQHF.

In its sample, this clonotype was seen many times. V gene TRBV11-2 combines with J gene TRBJ2-5; no clear D. The CDR3 totals 12 residues. V was cut by 3 bases and J by 5 bases, with 7 bases left in between. Germline CDR1 is SGHAT and CDR2 is FQNNGV. The CDR3 reads CASSLMVETQYF. CDR3 nucleotide sequence: TGTGCCAGCAGCTTGATGGTGGAGACCCAGTACTTC.